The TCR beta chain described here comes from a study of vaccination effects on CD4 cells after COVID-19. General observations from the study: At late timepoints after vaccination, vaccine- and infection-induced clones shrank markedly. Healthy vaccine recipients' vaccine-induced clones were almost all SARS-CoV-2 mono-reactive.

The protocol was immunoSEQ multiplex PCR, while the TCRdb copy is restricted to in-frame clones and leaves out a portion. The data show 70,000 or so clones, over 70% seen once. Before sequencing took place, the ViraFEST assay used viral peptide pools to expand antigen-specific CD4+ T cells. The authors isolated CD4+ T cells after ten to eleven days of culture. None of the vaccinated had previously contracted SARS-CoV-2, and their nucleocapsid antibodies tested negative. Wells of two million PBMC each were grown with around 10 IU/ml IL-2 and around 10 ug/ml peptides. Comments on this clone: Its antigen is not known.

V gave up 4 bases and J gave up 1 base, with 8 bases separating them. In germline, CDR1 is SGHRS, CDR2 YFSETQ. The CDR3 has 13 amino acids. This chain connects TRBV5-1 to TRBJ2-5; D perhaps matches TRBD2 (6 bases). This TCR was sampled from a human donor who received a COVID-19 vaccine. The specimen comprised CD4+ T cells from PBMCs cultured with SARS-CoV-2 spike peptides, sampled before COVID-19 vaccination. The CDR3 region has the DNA TGCGCCAGCAGCAGGGGACTCCAAGAGACCCAGTACTTC. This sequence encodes CASSRGLQETQYF.